This TCR beta chain appears in the sequencing data of a study of cytotoxic CD8 clonotypes in ibrutinib-treated CLL. Overall study context: IGHV unmutated fewer than 18; relapsed/refractory 10 to 11; treatment-naive about 14. Partial responders approximately 25, complete 2; 12 progressed and roughly 15 stayed in remission by median around 62 months.

A 1 in 200,000 to 1 in 1 million T cell depth was the sequencing target. Using immunoSEQ multiplex PCR, the repertoire was profiled, and TCRdb retains in-frame clones only, with some absent. The data show approximately 48,000 clones, with around half seen just once and over 25% held by the top ten. This clone was observed a few times. The CDR3 extends over 13 amino acids. Germline loops: CDR1 SGHNT, CDR2 YYREEE (reference sequence). J was trimmed by 4 bases and V by 5 bases; bases with no gene match: 2. This clonotype was obtained from a human donor with chronic lymphocytic leukemia. The sample was PBMCs, taken after 12 months of ibrutinib treatment. The chain employs TRBV5-4 and TRBJ2-3; 9 bases align to TRBD1. The CDR3, as DNA: TGTGCCAGCAGGGGACAGGGAGCAGATACGCAGTATTTT. This gives the protein CASRGQGADTQYF.